Shown below are 2 T cell receptor beta chains from a single sample sequenced in a study of blood T cell repertoires in COVID-19. Profiled with immunoSEQ multiplex PCR; TCRdb holds only in-frame clones, not every one. The sample lists fewer than 85,000 clones, 74% occurring once. The sequencing sample was made of peripheral blood. These receptors all come from a human donor with acute or convalescent COVID-19. The donor label of this sample is uncertain.

The chain recombines TRBV5-5 with TRBJ2-5; D gene uncertain. Looked up from germline, CDR1 is SGHKS and CDR2 is YYEKEE (reference sequence). The V end was cut by 4 bases, the J end by 5 bases, with 9 bases between. The CDR3 covers 12 residues. CDR3 amino acids: CASSVVLETQYF. The CDR3 coding sequence is TGTGCCAGCAGCGTTGTCTTGGAGACCCAGTACTTC. Supplemented by reference TRBV5-5 and TRBJ2-5, the full variable domain reads DAGVTQSPTHLIKTRGQQVTLRCSPISGHKSVSWYQQVLGQGPQFIFQYYEKEERGRGNFPDRFSARQFPNYSSELNVNALLLGDSALYLCASSVVLETQYFGPGTRLLVL.

The genes are TRBV19 and TRBJ2-3; the D gene is possibly TRBD2 (5 bases). V was cut by 5 bases and J by 3 bases, with 18 bases left in between. Looked up from germline, CDR1 is LNHDA and CDR2 is SQIVND (reference sequence). The CDR3 is made up of 16 amino acids. The CDR3 bases are TGTGCCAGTAGTTCCGGACGGGGAATAAGGACAGATACGCAGTATTTT. This sequence encodes CASSSGRGIRTDTQYF.